Shown below are 7 T cell receptor beta chains from a single sample sequenced in a study of blood T cell repertoires in COVID-19. The repertoire was sequenced with immunoSEQ multiplex PCR; TCRdb's copy has only in-frame clones and lacks some. The data contain about 100,000 clones, about 80% of them seen just once; the ten biggest clones take up about 12%. Sequenced sample: peripheral blood. The receptor source for this set is a woman in her seventies with acute or convalescent COVID-19.

This rearrangement joins TRBV15 to TRBJ2-5; 7 nucleotides align to TRBD2. This CDR3 spans 15 amino acids. Germline assignment: CDR1 LNHNV and CDR2 YYDKDF (reference sequence). J was trimmed by 5 bases and V by 1 base; bases with no gene match: 7. This CDR3 reads CATSRGNLGGETQYF. The CDR3 bases are TGTGCCACCAGCAGAGGAAATTTGGGAGGGGAGACCCAGTACTTC.

The V gene is TRBV5-1, the J gene TRBJ2-3; 14 bases align to TRBD2. The V gene's germline CDR1 is SGHRS and CDR2 YFSETQ. V was pared by 3 bases and J by 6 bases, with 6 bases of the junction left unmatched. There are 16 residues in the CDR3. The CDR3 sequence is CASSSSGTSGGDTQYF. The CDR3 bases are TGCGCCAGCAGCTCATCCGGGACTAGCGGGGGTGATACGCAGTATTTT.

This chain links TRBV11-1 with TRBJ1-1; 8 nucleotides align to TRBD1. Germline CDR1 SGHAT, CDR2 FQDESV (reference sequence). J was trimmed by 5 bases and V by 5 bases; bases with no gene match: 10. The CDR3 contains 15 residues. As DNA, the CDR3 is TGTGCCAGCAGCCCGATATCAGGGGGCTGGACTGAAGCTTTCTTT. Its protein is CASSPISGGWTEAFF.

The rearrangement links TRBV11-2 to TRBJ2-1; perhaps TRBD2 as D (5 bases). From germline, CDR1 is SGHAT and CDR2 FQNNGV. Between the trimmed V and J ends, which lost 5 bases and 5 bases, there was a span of 10 bases. This CDR3 is built from 13 residues. CDR3 DNA sequence: TGTGCCAGCAGCCCCCCGGGGAACAATGAGCAGTTCTTC. Protein sequence: CASSPPGNNEQFF.

CDR3 residues: CASSSRTGGAAAEAFF. For the CDR3, the DNA is TGTGCCAGCAGTTCTCGGACAGGGGGCGCCGCGGCTGAAGCTTTCTTT. The V call is TRBV28, the J call TRBJ1-1; 11 bases are shared with TRBD1. V gave up 4 bases and J gave up 6 bases; unmatched junction bases: 10. CDR1 MDHEN and CDR2 SYDVKM come from the germline V gene. This CDR3 contains 16 residues. The full variable domain, its missing parts supplied by reference TRBV28 and TRBJ1-1, is DVKVTQSSRYLVKRTGEKVFLECVQDMDHENMFWYRQDPGLGLRLIYFSYDVKMKEKGDIPEGYSVSREKKERFSLILESASTNQTSMYLCASSSRTGGAAAEAFFGQGTRLTVV.

This clone has a single count. Here the CDR3 DNA reads TGTGCCTGGAGTCGCGAGCGGGGGCCTTCATACGAGCAGTACTTC. Amino acids: CAWSRERGPSYEQYF. This chain uses TRBV30 with TRBJ2-7; 8 nucleotides agree with TRBD2. The V segment lost 2 bases and the J segment 4 bases; nucleotides outside the gene matches: 10. Germline V CDR1 and CDR2: GTSNPN, SVGIG (reference sequence). This CDR3 region has 15 residues.

This chain joins TRBV7-2 and TRBJ1-4, with D perhaps TRBD1 (5 bases). CDR1 and CDR2 from the germline V gene are SGHTA and FQGNSA. Trimming cost V 2 bases and J 0 bases, with 7 bases left between them. CDR3 length: 15 residues. CDR3 DNA sequence: TGTGCCAGCAGCTTACAGACAGCAACTAATGAAAAACTGTTTTTT. Encoded protein: CASSLQTATNEKLFF. Variable domain in full (rest from reference TRBV7-2 and TRBJ1-4): GAGVSQSPSNKVTEKGKDVELRCDPISGHTALYWYRQSLGQGLEFLIYFQGNSAPDKSGLPSDRFSAERTGGSVSTLTIQRTQQEDSAVYLCASSLQTATNEKLFFGSGTQLSVL.